This T cell receptor beta chain originates from a study of blood T cell repertoires in COVID-19. Data came from immunoSEQ multiplex PCR; TCRdb stores just in-frame clones and leaves some out. There are roughly 100,000 clones in the sample; 75% to 90% occur only once, and about 30% lies in the top ten. The sequence came from a woman aged 80 or older with acute or convalescent COVID-19. Sequencing used peripheral blood.

The CDR3 DNA reads TGTGCCAGCAGCTTACAGGGAGGCAATTCACCCCTCCACTTT. Residues: CASSLQGGNSPLHF. The chain couples TRBV7-3 to TRBJ1-6; D may be TRBD1 (5 bases). Germline V gives CDR1 SGHTA, CDR2 FQGTGA. The CDR3 has 14 residues. Trimming cost V 2 bases and J 7 bases, with 9 bases left between them.